This TCR beta chain was observed in a study of post-analysis software for immune sequencing data. Study outcomes and limitations: In patients, about 5 TRBV segments were more frequent than in controls, with TRBV5-6, TRBV5-1 and TRBV20-1 among them. Clustering by F measure revealed strong co-clustering among samples prepared together in one batch.

A note on this clonotype: What it recognizes is unknown. A single base separates this from a much larger clone, so it may be a read error.

The germline CDR1 and CDR2 sequences are MNHNY and SVGAGI (reference sequence). The CDR3 runs to 13 residues. Unique molecular identifiers tagged the TCR beta cDNA libraries. TCRdb passed the PCR reads through MiXCR, listing each CDR3 protein once. The top ten hold roughly 3.4% of the sample, which has 180,000 or so distinct CDR3 sequences, approximately 29% seen once. The source of this sequence is a girl aged 2 to 17 with multiple sclerosis. Sequencing was done on a sample of blood. The chain couples TRBV6-6 to TRBJ2-5, with unresolved D. CDR3 sequence: CANSFPSPETQYF. DNA of the CDR3: TGTGCCAACAGTTTTCCTAGTCCTGAGACCCAGTACTTC.